This TCR beta chain stems from a study of T-cell memory formation after mild COVID-19. One entry per CDR3 protein, called by TCRdb with MiXCR from the 5' RACE reads. The profile shows about 140,000 distinct CDR3 sequences, 11% to 15% of them singletons. Study-wide results and limits: The study found balanced CD4/CD8 in clones contracting day 15 to 85 and a CD4+ lean in later expanders. The study detected some responding clones in pre-infection memory, suggesting cross-reactive memory joined. Clones from the second wave (peaking day 37) had unconfirmed SARS-CoV-2 specificity.

Turning to this clonotype: Its antigen is not identified.

The CDR3 consists of 15 residues. Losses at the gene ends were 3 bases for V and 0 bases for J; bases not matched to a gene: 7. From germline, CDR1 is DFQATT and CDR2 SNEGSKA (reference sequence). Sequencing was done on a sample of PBMCs or a T cell subset sorted from them (not recorded which). The chain links TRBV20-1 to TRBJ1-1; 7 bases agree with TRBD1. The origin of this receptor is an adult woman who had mild COVID-19 (a few samples of this study predate the infection). Cell type and time point are not known. The CDR3 is CSASTGTVMNTEAFF. The CDR3 nucleotides read TGCAGTGCTAGTACCGGGACAGTCATGAACACTGAAGCTTTCTTT.